Here is one T cell receptor (beta chain) with its context. These data are taken from a study of blood T cell repertoires in COVID-19. Sequencing was performed with immunoSEQ multiplex PCR; in TCRdb, only in-frame clones are kept and a portion is missing. The table lists 250,000 to 350,000 clones, approximately 84% of them singletons. Germline-derived CDR1 and CDR2 are KGHSH and LQKENI. Trimming took 2 bases from V and 10 from J, leaving 9 bases between them. This CDR3 has 13 amino acids. This sequence originates from a person aged 65-85 years with COVID-19, enrolled during active disease. The genes are TRBV18 and TRBJ1-6; D is undetermined. Source material: peripheral blood. The CDR3 loop reads CASSPVSTSPLHF. In DNA, the CDR3 is TGTGCCAGCTCACCAGTTAGTACCTCACCCCTCCACTTT.